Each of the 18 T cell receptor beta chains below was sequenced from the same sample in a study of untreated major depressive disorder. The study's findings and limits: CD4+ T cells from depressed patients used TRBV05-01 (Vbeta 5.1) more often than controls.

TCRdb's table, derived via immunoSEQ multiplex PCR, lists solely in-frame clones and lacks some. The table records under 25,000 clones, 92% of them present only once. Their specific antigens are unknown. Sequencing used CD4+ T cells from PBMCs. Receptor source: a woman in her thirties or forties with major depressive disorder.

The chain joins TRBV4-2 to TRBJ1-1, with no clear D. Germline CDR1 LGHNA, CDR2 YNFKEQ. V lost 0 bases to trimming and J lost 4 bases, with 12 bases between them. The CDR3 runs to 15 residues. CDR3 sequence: CASSQEVSESTEAFF. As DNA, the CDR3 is TGTGCCAGCAGCCAAGAAGTATCGGAGAGCACTGAAGCTTTCTTT.

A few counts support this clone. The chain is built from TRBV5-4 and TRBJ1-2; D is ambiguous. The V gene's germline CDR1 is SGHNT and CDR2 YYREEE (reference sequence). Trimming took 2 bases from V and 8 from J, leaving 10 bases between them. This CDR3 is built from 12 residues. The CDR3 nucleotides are TGTGCCAGCAGCTTTCAGACGGGGGGCTACACCTTC. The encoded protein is CASSFQTGGYTF.

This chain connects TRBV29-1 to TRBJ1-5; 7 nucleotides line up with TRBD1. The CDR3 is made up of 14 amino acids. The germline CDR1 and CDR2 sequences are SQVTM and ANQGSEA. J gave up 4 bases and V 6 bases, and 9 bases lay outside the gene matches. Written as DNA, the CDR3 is TGCAGCGTAGCCGGGACAGACATAAATCAGCCCCAGCATTTT. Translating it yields CSVAGTDINQPQHF.

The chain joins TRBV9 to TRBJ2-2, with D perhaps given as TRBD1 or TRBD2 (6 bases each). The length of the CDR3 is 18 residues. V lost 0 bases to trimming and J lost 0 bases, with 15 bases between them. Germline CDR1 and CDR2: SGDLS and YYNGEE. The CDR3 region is CASSVGVGGLSNTGELFF. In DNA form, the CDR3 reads TGTGCCAGCAGCGTAGGAGTGGGGGGCCTTTCGAACACCGGGGAGCTGTTTTTT.

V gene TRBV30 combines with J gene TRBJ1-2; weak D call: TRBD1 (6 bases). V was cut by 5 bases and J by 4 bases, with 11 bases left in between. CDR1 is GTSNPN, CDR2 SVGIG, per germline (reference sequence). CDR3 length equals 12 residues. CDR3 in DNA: TGTGCCTGGGCCACACAGGGCTATGGCTACACCTTC. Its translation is CAWATQGYGYTF.

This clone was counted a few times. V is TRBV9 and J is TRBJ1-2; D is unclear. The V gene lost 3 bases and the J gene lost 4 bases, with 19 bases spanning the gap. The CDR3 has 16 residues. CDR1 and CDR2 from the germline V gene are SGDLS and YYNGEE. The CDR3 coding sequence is TGTGCCAGCAGCGCCCAGCCCCTCAGTAACACCTATGGCTACACCTTC. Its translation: CASSAQPLSNTYGYTF. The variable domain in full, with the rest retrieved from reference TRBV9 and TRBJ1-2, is DSGVTQTPKHLITATGQRVTLRCSPRSGDLSVYWYQQSLDQGLQFLIQYYNGEERAKGNILERFSAQQFPDLHSELNLSSLELGDSALYFCASSAQPLSNTYGYTFGSGTRLTVV.

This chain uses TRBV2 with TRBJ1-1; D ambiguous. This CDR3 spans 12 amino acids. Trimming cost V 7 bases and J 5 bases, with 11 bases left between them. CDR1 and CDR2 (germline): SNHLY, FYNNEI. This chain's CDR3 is CASKWQLTEAFF. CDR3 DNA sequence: TGTGCCAGCAAATGGCAGCTGACTGAAGCTTTCTTT.

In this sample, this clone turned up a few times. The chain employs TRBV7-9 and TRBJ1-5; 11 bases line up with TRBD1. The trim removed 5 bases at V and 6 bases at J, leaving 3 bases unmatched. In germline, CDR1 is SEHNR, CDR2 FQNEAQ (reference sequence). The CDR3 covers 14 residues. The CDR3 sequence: CASSPGTGGQPQHF. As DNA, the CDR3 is TGTGCCAGCAGCCCTGGGACAGGGGGTCAGCCCCAGCATTTT.

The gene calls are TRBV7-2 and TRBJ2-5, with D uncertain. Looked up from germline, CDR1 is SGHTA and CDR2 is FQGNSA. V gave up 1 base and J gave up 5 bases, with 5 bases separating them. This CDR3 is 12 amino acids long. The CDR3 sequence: CASSLGRETQYF. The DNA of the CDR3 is TGTGCCAGCAGCTTAGGACGGGAGACCCAGTACTTC.

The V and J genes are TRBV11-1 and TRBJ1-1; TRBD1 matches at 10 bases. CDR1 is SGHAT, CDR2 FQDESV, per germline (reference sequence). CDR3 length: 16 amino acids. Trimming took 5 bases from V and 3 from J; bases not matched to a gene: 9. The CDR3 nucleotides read TGTGCCAGCAGCCCCCCGGGACAGGGGACCTACACTGAAGCTTTCTTT. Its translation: CASSPPGQGTYTEAFF.

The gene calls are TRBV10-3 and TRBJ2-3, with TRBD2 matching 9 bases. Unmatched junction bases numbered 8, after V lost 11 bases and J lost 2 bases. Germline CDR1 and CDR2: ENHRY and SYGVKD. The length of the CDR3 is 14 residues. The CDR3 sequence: CAAQRTSDTDTQYF. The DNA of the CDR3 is TGTGCCGCGCAAAGGACTAGCGACACAGATACGCAGTATTTT.

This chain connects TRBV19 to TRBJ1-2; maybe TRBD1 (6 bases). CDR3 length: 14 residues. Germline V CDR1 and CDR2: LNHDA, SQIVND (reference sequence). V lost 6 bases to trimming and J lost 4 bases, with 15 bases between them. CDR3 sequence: CASRVPGQSYGYTF. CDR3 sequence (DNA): TGTGCCAGTAGGGTCCCGGGACAATCCTATGGCTACACCTTC.

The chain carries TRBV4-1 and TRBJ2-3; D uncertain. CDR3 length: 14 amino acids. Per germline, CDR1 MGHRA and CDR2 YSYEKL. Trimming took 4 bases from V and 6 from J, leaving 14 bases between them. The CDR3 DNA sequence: TGCGCCAGCAGCCGCGATGAAGGACGGGATACGCAGTATTTT. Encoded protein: CASSRDEGRDTQYF.

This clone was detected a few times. The CDR3 here is CASSVNAMSYGYTF. CDR3 DNA: TGTGCCAGCAGTGTTAACGCTATGAGCTATGGCTACACCTTC. The chain links TRBV6-1 to TRBJ1-2; no clear D gene. The CDR3 covers 14 residues. Germline CDR1 is MNHNS and CDR2 is SASEGT. V was pared by 4 bases and J by 4 bases, with 13 bases between.

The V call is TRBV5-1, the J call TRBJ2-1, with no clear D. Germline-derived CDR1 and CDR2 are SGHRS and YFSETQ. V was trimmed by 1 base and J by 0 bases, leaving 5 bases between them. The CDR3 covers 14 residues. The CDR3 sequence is CASSLLDSYNEQFF. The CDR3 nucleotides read TGCGCCAGCAGCTTGCTGGACTCCTACAATGAGCAGTTCTTC. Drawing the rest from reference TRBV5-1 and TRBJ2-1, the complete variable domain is KAGVTQTPRYLIKTRGQQVTLSCSPISGHRSVSWYQQTPGQGLQFLFEYFSETQRNKGNFPGRFSGRQFSNSRSEMNVSTLELGDSALYLCASSLLDSYNEQFFGPGTRLTVL.

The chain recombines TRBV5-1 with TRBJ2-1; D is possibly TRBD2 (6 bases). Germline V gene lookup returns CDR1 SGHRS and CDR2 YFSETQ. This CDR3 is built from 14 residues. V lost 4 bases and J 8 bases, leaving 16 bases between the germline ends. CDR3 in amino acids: CASSPGRGLYEQFF. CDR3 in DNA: TGCGCCAGCAGCCCTGGACGGGGGTTATATGAGCAGTTCTTC.

CDR3 in DNA: TGTGCCAGCAGCCACCGGGACAGGGATGGAAACACCATATATTTT. Protein sequence: CASSHRDRDGNTIYF. The V gene is TRBV7-6, the J gene TRBJ1-3, with 9 bases lining up with TRBD1. CDR1 and CDR2 from the germline V gene are SGHVS and FNYEAQ. Trimming took 5 bases from V and 3 from J; bases not matched to a gene: 5. The CDR3 covers 15 residues.

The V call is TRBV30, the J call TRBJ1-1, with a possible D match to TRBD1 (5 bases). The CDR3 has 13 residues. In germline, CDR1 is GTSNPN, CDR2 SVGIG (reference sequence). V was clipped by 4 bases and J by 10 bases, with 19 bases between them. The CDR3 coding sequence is TGTGCCTGGACCCCGGGACCCATGGGCTTAGCTTTCTTT. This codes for CAWTPGPMGLAFF.